These 28 T cell receptor beta chains were sequenced from one sample in a study of PD-1 blockade in classical Hodgkin lymphoma. Produced via immunoSEQ multiplex PCR; TCRdb's table is partial and in-frame only. The sample lists 20,000 to 25,000 clones, around three quarters occurring once. The time point is: cycle 4 day 1 (C4D1), after more than five weeks of nivolumab. No patient escaped relapse after autologous stem cell transplantation, and brentuximab vedotin exposure varied. Using magnetic negative selection, the CD4+ T cells were separated out of thawed PBMCs. Material: CD4+ T cells from blood, obtained before the fourth cycle of nivolumab. The source is a human donor with classical Hodgkin lymphoma.

Relative to its sample, this clone is medium-sized (0.01 to 0.1%). The chain carries TRBV12-5 and TRBJ1-5; no clear D gene. V lost 6 bases to trimming and J lost 6 bases, with 12 bases between them. Germline-derived CDR1 and CDR2 are LGHNT and FRNRAP. This CDR3 region has 13 residues. CDR3 nucleotide sequence: TGTGCTAGTGGACCAAGTTTAAGTCAGCCCCAGCATTTT. It codes for CASGPSLSQPQHF. Looking up the rest from reference TRBV12-5 and TRBJ1-5 gives the full variable domain: DARVTQTPRHKVTEMGQEVTMRCQPILGHNTVFWYRQTMMQGLELLAYFRNRAPLDDSGMPKDRFSAEMPDATLATLKIQPSEPRDSAVYFCASGPSLSQPQHFGDGTRLSIL.

This chain uses TRBV18 with TRBJ2-5; TRBD1 agrees at 7 bases. In germline, CDR1 is KGHSH, CDR2 LQKENI. J was trimmed by 4 bases and V by 3 bases; bases with no gene match: 8. This CDR3 has 15 residues. CDR3 amino acids: CASSPLRGLGETQYF. Here the CDR3 DNA reads TGTGCCAGCTCACCCCTGAGGGGGCTCGGAGAGACCCAGTACTTC.

The chain combines TRBV19 with TRBJ1-5; TRBD1 matches at 10 bases. The CDR3 consists of 16 residues. Per the germline V gene, CDR1 is LNHDA and CDR2 is SQIVND (reference sequence). Trimming at V came to 4 bases and at J to 0 bases, leaving 3 bases not matched to a gene. This chain's CDR3 is CASSRDRGNSNQPQHF. Written as DNA, the CDR3 is TGTGCCAGTAGTAGGGACAGGGGAAATAGCAATCAGCCCCAGCATTTT.

This chain joins TRBV10-3 and TRBJ1-2, with a tentative D call TRBD1 (5 bases). The CDR3 is 13 amino acids. Looked up from germline, CDR1 is ENHRY and CDR2 is SYGVKD. Trimming cost V 4 bases and J 8 bases, with 14 bases left between them. The CDR3 sequence: CAISGNGAGGYTF. The CDR3 nucleotides read TGTGCCATCAGTGGAAATGGGGCTGGGGGCTACACCTTC.

The chain has TRBV11-2 and TRBJ2-3; 14 bases are shared with TRBD2. Germline V gene lookup returns CDR1 SGHAT and CDR2 FQNNGV. V dropped 5 bases and J dropped 4; count of bases not matched to a gene: 5. The CDR3 runs to 16 residues. This CDR3 reads CASSPGTSGGSDTQYF. In DNA form, the CDR3 reads TGTGCCAGCAGCCCCGGGACTAGCGGGGGCTCAGATACGCAGTATTTT.

Note on this clone: A read error may account for a junction end that differs from germline. The gene calls are TRBV10-1 and TRBJ2-1; the D gene could be TRBD1 or TRBD2 (5 bases each). The length of the CDR3 is 14 residues. Germline V gene lookup returns CDR1 WNHNN and CDR2 SYGVQD (reference sequence). CDR3 bases: TGCACCAGCAGTGAGTCGTATGGGGGCAATGAGCAGTTCTTC. Encoded protein: CTSSESYGGNEQFF.

This clone was picked up one time. The chain carries TRBV5-6 and TRBJ2-2; D remains ambiguous. The CDR3 is made up of 13 amino acids. V was trimmed by 1 base and J by 6 bases, leaving 7 bases between them. Germline loops: CDR1 SGHDT, CDR2 YYEEEE. The CDR3 nucleotides are TGTGCCAGCAGCTTGTTAGGTGCCGGGGAGCTGTTTTTT. It yields the protein CASSLLGAGELFF.

CDR3 in amino acids: CASSQAEAANTEAFF. CDR3 nucleotides: TGCGCCAGCAGCCAAGCGGAGGCGGCGAACACTGAAGCTTTCTTT. The V call is TRBV4-1, the J call TRBJ1-1; D call uncertain. This CDR3 is built from 15 residues. Germline V gene data show CDR1 as MGHRA and CDR2 as YSYEKL. Trimming removed 1 base from V and 1 base from J, with 10 bases in between.

The chain recombines TRBV5-6 with TRBJ2-1; D could derive from TRBD1 or TRBD2 (6 bases each). CDR3 length equals 14 residues. Trimming took off 1 base at V and 9 bases at J, with 14 bases between the two ends. Germline V CDR1 and CDR2: SGHDT, YYEEEE. This chain's CDR3 is CASSLSAQGGEQFF. The CDR3 bases are TGTGCCAGCAGCTTGTCGGCACAGGGAGGTGAGCAGTTCTTC.

J is TRBJ2-5 and V is TRBV5-1, with 9 bases fitting TRBD2. J was trimmed by 3 bases and V by 4 bases; bases with no gene match: 10. CDR3 length: 16 amino acids. The germline gives CDR1 SGHRS, CDR2 YFSETQ. The CDR3 region has the DNA TGCGCCAGCAGCAAGGGGAGGAGACTAGCGGAAGAGACCCAGTACTTC. This encodes CASSKGRRLAEETQYF.

This clone is judged medium-sized. The V call is TRBV10-2, the J call TRBJ1-1, with D tentatively TRBD1 (6 bases). CDR3 length equals 13 residues. Germline V gene sequence: CDR1 WSHSY, CDR2 SAAADI. Trimming pared 0 bases from V and 11 bases from J, leaving 13 bases between. The CDR3 DNA reads TGCGCCAGCAGTGAGTCAACGGGGACACAGGCTTTCTTT. Protein: CASSESTGTQAFF.

The CDR3 is CASSIQGLSEAFF. The CDR3 bases are TGTGCCAGTAGTATACAGGGGCTCTCGGAAGCTTTCTTT. V and J are TRBV19 and TRBJ1-1; D is perhaps TRBD1 (6 bases). Germline CDR1 LNHDA, CDR2 SQIVND (reference sequence). Trimming left V 2 bases short and J 8 bases short, with 12 bases between. The CDR3 totals 13 residues.

There are a few counts of this clone. In nucleotides, the CDR3 is TGTGCCAGTAGTATCCCGCGACAGGCCTCCTCTGGGGCCAACGTCCTGACTTTC. This gives the protein CASSIPRQASSGANVLTF. This chain joins TRBV19 and TRBJ2-6; TRBD1 might be the D (6 bases). Germline CDR1 reads LNHDA; CDR2 reads SQIVND (reference sequence). The CDR3 runs to 18 residues. V was shortened by 3 bases and J by 0 bases, with 15 bases between the two germline ends.

This chain uses TRBV5-4 with TRBJ2-4; TRBD2 aligns across 13 bases. Unmatched junction bases numbered 2, after V lost 4 bases and J lost 7 bases. This CDR3 spans 14 amino acids. Germline V gene data show CDR1 as SGHNT and CDR2 as YYREEE (reference sequence). In DNA form, the CDR3 reads TGTGCCAGCAGCACTAGCGGGGGGGCGAACATTCAGTACTTC. Its translation is CASSTSGGANIQYF.

This clone has a handful of counts. The rearrangement links TRBV11-2 to TRBJ1-2; D possibly corresponds to TRBD1 (6 bases). V lost 4 bases, J lost 4 bases, and 10 bases lay in between. Germline CDR1 is SGHAT and CDR2 is FQNNGV. The CDR3 has 13 amino acids. CDR3 residues: CASSSGTSYGYTF. CDR3 coding DNA: TGTGCCAGCAGCTCAGGGACAAGCTATGGCTACACCTTC.

This clone was seen a handful of times. The V gene is TRBV25-1, the J gene TRBJ1-6; 7 bases are shared with TRBD1. V was pared by 5 bases and J by 7 bases, with 5 bases of the junction left unmatched. Germline-derived CDR1 and CDR2 are MGHDK and SYGVNS. The CDR3 contains 14 residues. CDR3 residues: CASSNPGQNSPLHF. The CDR3, as DNA: TGTGCCAGCAGTAACCCGGGACAGAATTCACCCCTCCACTTT.

The chain recombines TRBV6-1 with TRBJ2-2; TRBD1 might be the D (5 bases). CDR1 is MNHNS, CDR2 SASEGT, per germline. The V end was cut by 11 bases, the J end by 4 bases, with 26 bases between. The CDR3 totals 17 residues. CDR3 nucleotides: TGTGCCCGCGGTGGGGCCCAAATTGATTTCCGCACCGGGGAGCTGTTTTTT. This translates into CARGGAQIDFRTGELFF.

This chain joins TRBV9 and TRBJ2-7, with D possibly matching TRBD2 (6 bases). The germline V gene encodes CDR1 SGDLS and CDR2 YYNGEE. The CDR3 is 13 residues long. Trimming cost V 1 base and J 6 bases, with 11 bases left between them. The CDR3 DNA reads TGTGCCAGCAGCGTACGCGGGGTCGGCGAGCAGTACTTC. Its protein product is CASSVRGVGEQYF.

This rearrangement joins TRBV5-1 to TRBJ2-7; D possibly uses TRBD1 or TRBD2 (5 bases each). Germline V gene sequence: CDR1 SGHRS, CDR2 YFSETQ. The CDR3 has 12 residues. V was cut by 0 bases and J by 7 bases, with 8 bases left in between. The CDR3 bases are TGCGCCAGCAGCTTGGACGAGGGGGAGCAGTACTTC. This codes for CASSLDEGEQYF.

The J gene is TRBJ1-5, the V gene TRBV19; D is perhaps TRBD1 (6 bases). Trimming removed 4 bases from V and 3 bases from J, with 7 bases in between. CDR1 LNHDA and CDR2 SQIVND come from the germline V gene (reference sequence). The CDR3 runs to 13 residues. This chain's CDR3 is CASSTGDNQPQHF. The CDR3, as DNA: TGTGCCAGTAGTACAGGGGACAATCAGCCCCAGCATTTT.

This clone was seen once. This chain uses TRBV19 with TRBJ2-5, with TRBD2 matching 9 bases. The CDR3 spans 15 residues. Germline V gene lookup returns CDR1 LNHDA and CDR2 SQIVND (reference sequence). The trim removed 4 bases at V and 1 base at J, leaving 4 bases unmatched. This CDR3 reads CASSSGGESQETQYF. The CDR3 DNA reads TGTGCCAGTAGTAGCGGGGGGGAAAGCCAAGAGACCCAGTACTTC.

The chain links TRBV10-3 to TRBJ2-3; the D gene is possibly TRBD1 (6 bases). Germline CDR1 and CDR2: ENHRY and SYGVKD. This CDR3 comprises 17 residues. V lost 0 bases to trimming and J lost 4 bases, with 17 bases between them. CDR3 amino acids: CAISESIWRQGPDTQYF. In DNA form, the CDR3 reads TGTGCCATCAGTGAGTCGATCTGGCGGCAGGGGCCAGATACGCAGTATTTT.

The rearrangement uses TRBV4-3 and TRBJ2-5, with D perhaps matching TRBD2 (6 bases). Looked up from germline, CDR1 is LGHNA and CDR2 is YSLEER. There are 14 residues in the CDR3. V lost 0 bases and J 7 bases, leaving 12 bases between the germline ends. The CDR3 spells CASSQDPREATQYF. CDR3 DNA sequence: TGCGCCAGCAGCCAAGATCCCAGGGAGGCGACCCAGTACTTC.

This rearrangement joins TRBV2 to TRBJ2-3; D is unclear. V gave up 2 bases and J gave up 5 bases, with 8 bases separating them. Germline CDR1 and CDR2: SNHLY and FYNNEI. The CDR3 has 13 residues. CDR3 region: CASSENGLDTQYF. CDR3 nucleotides: TGTGCCAGCAGTGAAAACGGTCTAGATACGCAGTATTTT.

The V gene is TRBV19, the J gene TRBJ1-2; D may be TRBD1 (6 bases). Trimming took off 0 bases at V and 4 bases at J, with 12 bases between the two ends. The CDR3 totals 15 residues. Germline-derived CDR1 and CDR2 are LNHDA and SQIVND (reference sequence). The CDR3 loop is CASSIEQGLLYGYTF. CDR3 bases: TGTGCCAGTAGTATAGAACAGGGTCTTCTCTATGGCTACACCTTC.

This chain connects TRBV7-2 to TRBJ1-4, with D tentatively TRBD1 (6 bases). V was trimmed by 1 base and J by 0 bases, leaving 12 bases between them. Per germline, CDR1 SGHTA and CDR2 FQGNSA. The CDR3 sequence is 17 residues long. CDR3 in DNA: TGTGCCAGCAGCTTAGAGGCTCCAGGGGCAACTAATGAAAAACTGTTTTTT. Translated: CASSLEAPGATNEKLFF.

Notes on this clone: A junction boundary mismatches the germline segment, possibly from a read error. J is TRBJ1-1 and V is TRBV7-7; the D is unclear. This CDR3 comprises 13 residues. Germline assignment: CDR1 SSHAT and CDR2 FNYEAQ (reference sequence). CDR3 amino acids: CASSLDQHTEAFF. CDR3 in DNA: TGTGCTAGCAGCTTAGACCAACACACTGAAGCTTTCTTT. Together with reference TRBV7-7 and TRBJ1-1, the CDR3 gives the full variable domain: GAGVSQSPRYKVTKRGQDVTLRCDPISSHATLYWYQQALGQGPEFLTYFNYEAQPDKSGLPSDRFSAERPEGSISTLTIQRTEQRDSAMYRCASSLDQHTEAFFGQGTRLTVV.

The V call is TRBV7-9, the J call TRBJ1-2, with unresolved D. The ends were cut back, 1 base at V and 4 bases at J, with 10 bases in the middle. Per germline, CDR1 SEHNR and CDR2 FQNEAQ (reference sequence). The CDR3 sequence is 14 residues long. The CDR3 DNA sequence: TGTGCCAGCAGCTTAGGGGAGGTGGCCTATGGCTACACCTTC. Its protein product is CASSLGEVAYGYTF.